This entry lists 23 T cell receptor beta chains sequenced from one sample in a study of cytomegalovirus exposure and HLA in healthy donors. The protocol was immunoSEQ multiplex PCR, while the TCRdb copy is restricted to in-frame clones and leaves out a portion. The repertoire holds 220,000 or so clones, with 90% to 95% as singletons. The sample comprised PBMCs. The receptors stem from a woman aged 18 to 35 in good health and CMV-seronegative.

The rearrangement uses TRBV2 and TRBJ2-1; TRBD1 agrees at 7 bases. V shed 0 bases, J shed 4 bases, and the junction held 3 bases outside the gene matches. The CDR3 totals 15 residues. From germline, CDR1 is SNHLY and CDR2 FYNNEI. CDR3 amino acids: CASSEAGQPYNEQFF. The CDR3 DNA is TGTGCCAGCAGTGAAGCGGGACAGCCTTACAATGAGCAGTTCTTC. The full variable domain, in which reference TRBV2 and TRBJ2-1 provide the parts outside the CDR3, is EPEVTQTPSHQVTQMGQEVILRCVPISNHLYFYWYRQILGQKVEFLVSFYNNEISEKSEIFDDQFSVERPDGSNFTLKIRSTKLEDSAMYFCASSEAGQPYNEQFFGPGTRLTVL.

V usage is TRBV6-6 and J usage is TRBJ1-1; 8 bases line up with TRBD1. CDR1 and CDR2 (germline): MNHNY, SVGAGI (reference sequence). V gave up 7 bases and J gave up 5 bases; unmatched junction bases: 9. This CDR3 is built from 14 residues. The CDR3 loop is CASTVQGEGTEAFF. The CDR3 region has the DNA TGTGCCAGCACCGTACAGGGGGAGGGGACTGAAGCTTTCTTT.

CDR3: CASSETSGRAWAGELFF. CDR3 in DNA: TGTGCCAGCAGTGAGACTAGCGGGAGGGCCTGGGCCGGGGAGCTGTTTTTT. V gene TRBV9 combines with J gene TRBJ2-2; 14 positions agree with TRBD2. There are 17 residues in the CDR3. The V segment lost 5 bases and the J segment 6 bases; nucleotides outside the gene matches: 9. Germline assignment: CDR1 SGDLS and CDR2 YYNGEE.

This sequence joins TRBV11-2 and TRBJ2-7; weak D call: TRBD2 (5 bases). The ends were cut back, 7 bases at V and 0 bases at J, with 10 bases in the middle. The germline gives CDR1 SGHAT, CDR2 FQNNGV. This CDR3 comprises 13 residues. The CDR3 spells CASKGLPSYEQYF. The CDR3 DNA sequence: TGTGCCAGCAAAGGACTTCCCTCCTACGAGCAGTACTTC. The entire variable domain, with the rest obtained from reference TRBV11-2 and TRBJ2-7, is as follows: EAGVAQSPRYKIIEKRQSVAFWCNPISGHATLYWYQQILGQGPKLLIQFQNNGVVDDSQLPKDRFSAERLKGVDSTLKIQPAKLEDSAVYLCASKGLPSYEQYFGPGTRLTVT.

This rearrangement joins TRBV6-5 to TRBJ1-1; 7 bases are a match to TRBD1. Germline V gives CDR1 MNHEY, CDR2 SVGAGI. Trimming took 4 bases from V and 11 from J; bases not matched to a gene: 4. The CDR3 has 11 residues. The CDR3 DNA reads TGTGCCAGCAGTTCGACAGGGAGTGCTTTCTTT. Translated, it gives CASSSTGSAFF.

This clone appeared a single time. The rearrangement links TRBV5-4 to TRBJ1-1; a weak D match, TRBD1 (5 bases). Germline-derived CDR1 and CDR2 are SGHNT and YYREEE (reference sequence). This CDR3 contains 15 residues. V was clipped by 3 bases and J by 1 base, with 13 bases between them. As DNA, the CDR3 is TGTGCCAGCAGCTCAAGCACAGGCCGGAACACTGAAGCTTTCTTT. This sequence encodes CASSSSTGRNTEAFF.

The CDR3 loop is CSVDRTSGRNTGELFF. The DNA for the CDR3 is TGCAGCGTTGACCGGACTAGCGGGAGAAACACCGGGGAGCTGTTTTTT. This chain links TRBV29-1 with TRBJ2-2, with 13 positions matching TRBD2. Unmatched junction bases numbered 3, after V lost 3 bases and J lost 2 bases. Germline CDR1 SQVTM, CDR2 ANQGSEA. The length of the CDR3 is 16 residues.

This sequence joins TRBV2 and TRBJ2-3; 7 bases agree with TRBD1. V lost 9 bases and J lost 0; bases outside the gene matches: 3. The CDR3 is 13 amino acids. CDR1 is SNHLY and CDR2 is FYNNEI in the germline V gene. For the CDR3, the DNA is TGTGCCAGAAAGGACAGGAGCACAGATACGCAGTATTTT. Protein: CARKDRSTDTQYF.

This chain connects TRBV5-4 to TRBJ1-4; D remains unclear. The V end lost 2 bases, the J end lost 5 bases, and 10 bases lay between the germline ends. The CDR3 has 14 residues. CDR1 and CDR2 from the germline V gene are SGHNT and YYREEE (reference sequence). The CDR3 region is CASSLAGPNEKLFF. CDR3 nucleotide sequence: TGTGCCAGCAGCTTAGCAGGCCCGAATGAAAAACTGTTTTTT.

The gene calls are TRBV6-5 and TRBJ1-4; D call uncertain. The CDR3 extends over 14 amino acids. Trimming shortened V by 0 bases and J by 13 bases, and 15 bases separated the two germline ends. From germline, CDR1 is MNHEY and CDR2 SVGAGI. The CDR3 DNA reads as TGTGCCAGCAGTTACTCGAGGCTCGACTTTACACTGTTTTTT. Its protein is CASSYSRLDFTLFF.

The CDR3 nucleotides read TGTGCCAGCAGCGTAACGACTTTGAACACTGAAGCTTTCTTT. Its translation is CASSVTTLNTEAFF. The genes are TRBV9 and TRBJ1-1; unclear D gene. Germline CDR1 and CDR2: SGDLS and YYNGEE. The length of the CDR3 is 14 residues. The V and J ends lost 1 base and 0 bases respectively, with 7 bases between them.

This chain joins TRBV5-1 and TRBJ2-5, with TRBD2 identical over 8 bases. Germline CDR1 is SGHRS and CDR2 is YFSETQ. J lost 5 bases, V lost 3 bases, and 9 bases had no gene match. The CDR3 consists of 15 residues. The CDR3 DNA is TGCGCCAGCAGCTCGGGAGGGGGAGGCGAGGAGACCCAGTACTTC. Protein: CASSSGGGGEETQYF.

V gene TRBV27 combines with J gene TRBJ1-4; no reliable D call. The CDR3 totals 18 residues. Trimming took off 8 bases at V and 0 bases at J, with 22 bases between the two ends. Germline assignment: CDR1 MNHEY and CDR2 SMNVEV (reference sequence). As DNA, the CDR3 is TGTGCCAGCCCGAAGGAGAGCAGCCTTAGTCCAACTAATGAAAAACTGTTTTTT. It encodes CASPKESSLSPTNEKLFF.

The chain has TRBV11-2 and TRBJ2-5; D unresolved. Trimming stripped 1 base from V and 0 bases from J, with 12 bases between. Germline V gene sequence: CDR1 SGHAT, CDR2 FQNNGV. This CDR3 has 16 amino acids. CDR3 amino acids: CASSLGKTPYQETQYF. The CDR3 DNA is TGTGCCAGCAGCTTAGGGAAGACACCGTACCAAGAGACCCAGTACTTC.

In DNA, the CDR3 is TGCGCCAGCAGCTTTGAGTCGGGAGCGGGTATGTACGAGCAGTACTTC. Translating gives CASSFESGAGMYEQYF. The chain combines TRBV5-1 with TRBJ2-7, with TRBD2 as a possible D gene (6 bases). There are 16 residues in the CDR3. The V gene lost 2 bases and the J gene lost 4 bases, with 19 bases spanning the gap. The germline gives CDR1 SGHRS, CDR2 YFSETQ. The whole variable domain, remainder taken from reference TRBV5-1 and TRBJ2-7, is KAGVTQTPRYLIKTRGQQVTLSCSPISGHRSVSWYQQTPGQGLQFLFEYFSETQRNKGNFPGRFSGRQFSNSRSEMNVSTLELGDSALYLCASSFESGAGMYEQYFGPGTRLTVT.

The V call is TRBV14, the J call TRBJ2-3, with TRBD2 matching over 11 bases. In germline, CDR1 is SGHDN, CDR2 FVKESK. V shed 4 bases and J 2 bases; nucleotides not matched to a gene: 11. The CDR3 covers 18 residues. Here the CDR3 DNA reads TGTGCCAGCAGCCCGACATCGGGACTAGCGGATAACACAGATACGCAGTATTTT. Residues: CASSPTSGLADNTDTQYF.

This clone was seen a single time. V usage is TRBV6-5 and J usage is TRBJ1-2, with 10 bases that match TRBD1. Germline-derived CDR1 and CDR2 are MNHEY and SVGAGI. With V trimmed by 6 bases and J by 3 bases, 4 bases remained unmatched. The length of the CDR3 is 14 residues. Here the CDR3 DNA reads TGTGCCAGCAGGCCGACAGGGGGCGACTATGGCTACACCTTC. Translation: CASRPTGGDYGYTF.

The chain is built from TRBV18 and TRBJ2-1; 11 bases map to TRBD2. V lost 4 bases, J lost 5 bases, and 10 bases stayed unmatched. CDR1 and CDR2 (germline): KGHSH, LQKENI. The CDR3 is 17 amino acids. The CDR3 DNA sequence: TGTGCCAGCTCACGCGGACTAGCGGGCCGGGGGGACAATGAGCAGTTCTTC. It specifies CASSRGLAGRGDNEQFF.

As DNA, the CDR3 is TGCGCCAGCAGTTCTCCGGGACAGACAAGCACAGATACGCAGTATTTT. As protein: CASSSPGQTSTDTQYF. J is TRBJ2-3 and V is TRBV10-1; 7 bases are a match to TRBD1. The germline V gene encodes CDR1 WNHNN and CDR2 SYGVQD (reference sequence). The CDR3 has 16 residues. V trimming: 5 bases; J trimming: 0 bases; junction bases outside the gene matches: 8.

This chain connects TRBV2 to TRBJ1-2; 9 bases align to TRBD1. V lost 6 bases to trimming and J lost 8 bases; unmatched junction nucleotides: 10. CDR3 length: 14 residues. Germline-derived CDR1 and CDR2 are SNHLY and FYNNEI. The CDR3 reads CASSDNDRGSGYTF. The CDR3 nucleotides are TGTGCCAGCAGCGACAATGACAGGGGGAGCGGCTACACCTTC.

The chain has TRBV28 and TRBJ2-7; 9 nucleotides line up with TRBD1. Germline loops: CDR1 MDHEN, CDR2 SYDVKM. The CDR3 is 13 amino acids. Trimming cost V 7 bases and J 9 bases; bases outside gene matches: 10. The chain's CDR3 is CASTGTGKTVQYF. The CDR3, as DNA: TGTGCCAGCACCGGGACAGGGAAAACGGTGCAGTACTTC.

This sequence joins TRBV7-9 and TRBJ2-2; TRBD2 aligns across 14 bases. The CDR3 extends over 17 amino acids. The V gene end was trimmed by 5 bases and the J gene end by 3 bases; junction bases not matched to a gene: 5. Germline V lookup: CDR1 SEHNR, CDR2 FQNEAQ (reference sequence). CDR3 protein: CASSARTSGGYTGELFF. The CDR3 region has the DNA TGTGCCAGCAGCGCGAGGACTAGCGGGGGGTACACCGGGGAGCTGTTTTTT.

This sequence joins TRBV19 and TRBJ2-1, with 8 bases aligning to TRBD2. Losses at the gene ends were 11 bases for V and 6 bases for J; bases not matched to a gene: 21. CDR1 LNHDA and CDR2 SQIVND come from the germline V gene (reference sequence). This CDR3 has 17 residues. CDR3 residues: CASSEGRGLGLVNEQFF. CDR3 sequence (DNA): TGTGCCTCGTCGGAGGGGAGGGGACTAGGTCTCGTCAATGAGCAGTTCTTC.